Sequencing of this T cell receptor beta chain was carried out in a study of cytomegalovirus exposure and HLA in healthy donors. Study outcomes and limitations: Later analysis showed most CMV-associated TCR beta chains appearing HLA-restricted. Most TCR sequences were uncommon, yet certain public TCRs appeared in many donors. As a later analysis showed, several of the most significant clusters appeared to be linked to common viral pathogens.

As to this clone: Its antigen is not identified.

PCR amplification relied on 60 Vbeta primers (plus 13 Jbeta primers). TCRdb's table, derived via immunoSEQ multiplex PCR, lists solely in-frame clones and lacks some. The table lists over 100,000 clones, with 1.5% to 2% in the top ten. The J segment lost 7 bases and the V segment lost 4 bases, leaving 12 bases of the junction unmatched. Germline CDR1 is SGHVS and CDR2 is FQNEAQ. The CDR3 totals 16 residues. The receptor comes from a young man in good health and CMV-seronegative. Material: PBMCs. J is TRBJ2-7 and V is TRBV7-8; TRBD2 matches 11 bases. The CDR3 bases are TGTGCCAGCAGCTGGAATAGCGGGAGGGTTTCTGGGGAGCAGTACTTC. It translates to CASSWNSGRVSGEQYF.